The 25 T cell receptor beta chains in this list originate from one sample, sequenced in a study of blood T cell repertoires in COVID-19 (dated by TCRdb to 2020 to 2021). Library generation was performed with the immunoSEQ multiplex PCR assay. TCRdb retrieved this table from immuneACCESS and kept in-frame rearrangements only. Not all clones are present; in checked studies, unresolved V genes account for under half, and no reason is known for the remainder. The sample table contains 110,000 to 150,000 clones; only one count was recorded for about 87% of them. Clones ranked in the top ten supply approximately 40% of the sample. The sample was peripheral blood. The receptors derive from a human donor in a cohort sampled during active COVID-19.

The count of this clone is one. The chain recombines TRBV5-4 with TRBJ1-2; D gene ambiguous. Germline V CDR1 and CDR2: SGHNT, YYREEE (reference sequence). The V end lost 1 base, the J end lost 4 bases, and 11 bases lay between the germline ends. The CDR3 sequence is 14 residues long. The CDR3 spells CASSLIAGVYGYTF. The CDR3 DNA reads as TGTGCCAGCAGCTTGATCGCAGGCGTCTATGGCTACACCTTC.

V gene TRBV5-4 combines with J gene TRBJ2-5; tentative D call: TRBD2 (6 bases). The germline V and J ends were trimmed by 5 bases and 4 bases, with 21 bases remaining between them. From germline, CDR1 is SGHNT and CDR2 YYREEE (reference sequence). The CDR3 loop spans 16 amino acids. The chain's CDR3 is CASSDPRATRRETQYF. CDR3 nucleotides: TGTGCCAGCAGTGACCCCCGGGCGACTAGAAGAGAGACCCAGTACTTC.

This clone was observed a single time. The CDR3 reads CASSLTGEYQPQHF. CDR3 bases: TGTGCCAGCAGCCTGACAGGGGAGTATCAGCCCCAGCATTTT. The gene calls are TRBV7-9 and TRBJ1-5; 8 bases are shared with TRBD1. Germline CDR1 reads SEHNR; CDR2 reads FQNEAQ (reference sequence). This CDR3 region has 14 residues. V trimming: 5 bases; J trimming: 5 bases; junction bases outside the gene matches: 5. Filled out from reference TRBV7-9 and TRBJ1-5, the complete variable domain reads DTGVSQNPRHKITKRGQNVTFRCDPISEHNRLYWYRQTLGQGPEFLTYFQNEAQLEKSRLLSDRFSAERPKGSFSTLEIQRTEQGDSAMYLCASSLTGEYQPQHFGDGTRLSIL.

The genes are TRBV10-3 and TRBJ2-7, with D tentatively TRBD2 (6 bases). V lost 2 bases and J 6 bases, leaving 11 bases between the germline ends. Germline V gives CDR1 ENHRY, CDR2 SYGVKD. This CDR3 spans 13 amino acids. The CDR3 DNA reads TGTGCCATCAGTGAGATTGGCGGGACCGAGCAGTACTTC. This gives the protein CAISEIGGTEQYF.

This clone was recorded a few times. This sequence joins TRBV7-9 and TRBJ2-1; 11 bases align to TRBD2. This CDR3 is 15 amino acids long. The germline CDR1 and CDR2 sequences are SEHNR and FQNEAQ (reference sequence). Trimming cost V 2 bases and J 8 bases; bases outside gene matches: 5. The CDR3 DNA follows: TGTGCCAGCAGCTTAACTAGCGGGGGCTTGGATGAGCAGTTCTTC. This sequence encodes CASSLTSGGLDEQFF.

J is TRBJ1-2 and V is TRBV6-5; a possible D gene is TRBD1 (5 bases). The CDR3 totals 12 residues. Germline CDR1 and CDR2: MNHEY and SVGAGI. The ends were cut back, 0 bases at V and 7 bases at J, with 6 bases in the middle. CDR3: CASSYSGGGYTF. CDR3 DNA sequence: TGTGCCAGCAGTTACTCCGGGGGTGGCTACACCTTC.

This chain joins TRBV6-6 and TRBJ1-5, with TRBD1 as a possible D gene (5 bases). The CDR3 totals 14 residues. Germline lookup yields CDR1 MNHNY and CDR2 SVGAGI (reference sequence). V was pared by 7 bases and J by 4 bases, with 14 bases between. CDR3 nucleotides: TGTGCCAGCACCTACGGGGGGGAGAATCAGCCCCAGCATTTT. Protein: CASTYGGENQPQHF.

The chain uses TRBV5-1 and TRBJ2-7, with D perhaps matching TRBD2 (6 bases). CDR3 length: 14 residues. Trimming cost V 7 bases and J 6 bases, with 20 bases left between them. Per the germline V gene, CDR1 is SGHRS and CDR2 is YFSETQ. CDR3 in amino acids: CASVYSREDSEQYV. The CDR3 DNA reads TGCGCCAGCGTTTATTCAAGGGAGGATAGCGAGCAGTACGTC.

This clone was seen just once. This chain joins TRBV28 and TRBJ1-5; D is undetermined. The CDR3 sequence is 13 residues long. Germline loops: CDR1 MDHEN, CDR2 SYDVKM. Trimming took 9 bases from V and 4 from J, leaving 13 bases between them. The CDR3 reads CASDRGKNQPQHF. The DNA of the CDR3 is TGTGCCAGTGACCGGGGAAAAAATCAGCCCCAGCATTTT.

The CDR3 DNA sequence: TGTGCCAGCAGCCAGTATCGCTCCTACGAGCAGTACTTC. This translates into CASSQYRSYEQYF. This chain links TRBV3-1 (or the pseudogene TRBV3-2) with TRBJ2-7; no clear D gene. Trimming shortened V by 3 bases and J by 0 bases, and 6 bases separated the two germline ends. CDR1 is LGHDT, CDR2 YNNKEL, per germline (reference sequence). CDR3 size: 13 residues.

The chain has TRBV6-6 and TRBJ1-1; no clear D gene. Germline CDR1 is MNHNY and CDR2 is SVGAGI (reference sequence). Trimming left V 0 bases short and J 11 bases short, with 10 bases between. The CDR3 runs 12 residues. The CDR3 loop is CASSYSPREAFF. CDR3 bases: TGTGCCAGCAGTTACTCCCCGAGGGAGGCTTTCTTT.

The V gene is TRBV11-3, the J gene TRBJ2-7; D is ambiguous. The CDR3 has 12 amino acids. CDR1 is SGHNT and CDR2 is YENEEA in the germline V gene. The ends were cut back, 5 bases at V and 5 bases at J, with 10 bases in the middle. CDR3 DNA: TGTGCCAGCAGCCCAGAGGTTAACGAGCAGTACTTC. This translates into CASSPEVNEQYF.

The chain couples TRBV7-2 to TRBJ2-3; 14 bases are a match to TRBD2. Losses at the gene ends were 6 bases for V and 6 bases for J; bases not matched to a gene: 8. Germline V gives CDR1 SGHTA, CDR2 FQGNSA. The CDR3 extends over 16 amino acids. The CDR3 bases are TGTGCCAGCAGTCGAGGACTAGCGGGAGGAGACGATACGCAGTATTTT. It is translated as CASSRGLAGGDDTQYF.

This chain uses TRBV4-3 with TRBJ1-2, with D perhaps matching TRBD1 (6 bases). The germline V gene has CDR1 LGHNA and CDR2 YSLEER. The CDR3 consists of 14 residues. Between the trimmed V and J ends, which lost 1 base and 4 bases, there was a span of 10 bases. Here the CDR3 DNA reads TGCGCCAGCAGCCAAGCGACAGGAATCTATGGCTACACCTTC. It codes for CASSQATGIYGYTF.

The chain recombines TRBV19 with TRBJ1-3, with D perhaps TRBD1 (6 bases). The CDR3 is 18 amino acids. CDR1 is LNHDA and CDR2 is SQIVND in the germline V gene (reference sequence). The germline V and J ends were trimmed by 6 bases and 0 bases, with 21 bases remaining between them. CDR3 protein: CASSAPRFTGSSGNTIYF. CDR3 bases: TGTGCCAGTAGCGCCCCTCGCTTTACAGGGAGCTCTGGAAACACCATATATTTT.

The genes are TRBV19 and TRBJ1-1; tentatively, D is TRBD1 (6 bases). The CDR3 is 14 amino acids. Trimming shortened V by 5 bases and J by 2 bases, and 12 bases separated the two germline ends. Germline lookup yields CDR1 LNHDA and CDR2 SQIVND (reference sequence). CDR3 DNA sequence: TGTGCCAGTAGTTCGTGGGGGGGCAACACTGAAGCTTTCTTT. It specifies CASSSWGGNTEAFF.

The chain uses TRBV2 and TRBJ1-2, with TRBD1 as a possible D gene (6 bases). The CDR3 length is 14 residues. Per germline, CDR1 SNHLY and CDR2 FYNNEI. Between the trimmed V and J ends, which lost 6 bases and 2 bases, there was a span of 13 bases. CDR3 in amino acids: CASSRRGGNYGYTF. The CDR3 nucleotides read TGTGCCAGCAGCCGACGGGGGGGCAACTATGGCTACACCTTC. Using reference TRBV2 and TRBJ1-2 for the parts outside the CDR3, the full variable domain is EPEVTQTPSHQVTQMGQEVILRCVPISNHLYFYWYRQILGQKVEFLVSFYNNEISEKSEIFDDQFSVERPDGSNFTLKIRSTKLEDSAMYFCASSRRGGNYGYTFGSGTRLTVV.

The CDR3 sequence: CASSLGVVSGLGYGYTF. The CDR3 DNA reads as TGTGCCAGCAGCTTGGGGGTCGTTTCAGGGCTGGGCTATGGCTACACCTTC. This chain uses TRBV5-4 with TRBJ1-2, with D possibly TRBD1 on 5 matching bases. The CDR3 sequence is 17 residues long. V was clipped by 0 bases and J by 4 bases, with 19 bases between them. Germline V gene lookup returns CDR1 SGHNT and CDR2 YYREEE (reference sequence). Full variable domain (rest looked up from reference TRBV5-4 and TRBJ1-2): ETGVTQSPTHLIKTRGQQVTLRCSSQSGHNTVSWYQQALGQGPQFIFQYYREEENGRGNFPPRFSGLQFPNYSSELNVNALELDDSALYLCASSLGVVSGLGYGYTFGSGTRLTVV.

CDR3 protein: CASSPRDTGGTEAFF. CDR3 nucleotides: TGTGCCAGCAGTCCCAGGGACACAGGGGGCACTGAAGCTTTCTTT. The chain couples TRBV3-1 (or the pseudogene TRBV3-2) to TRBJ1-1; 8 nucleotides align to TRBD1. Germline trimming cut 6 bases from V and 4 bases from J; bases unmatched to any gene: 10. In germline, CDR1 is LGHDT, CDR2 YNNKEL (reference sequence). The CDR3 covers 15 residues.

This chain links TRBV18 with TRBJ2-1; a weak D match, TRBD1 (7 bases). V was trimmed by 4 bases and J by 2 bases, leaving 18 bases between them. The CDR3 consists of 17 residues. CDR1 KGHSH and CDR2 LQKENI come from the germline V gene. The DNA for the CDR3 is TGTGCCAGCTCACGCGGGGAAGGGACAGACCCCTACAATGAGCAGTTCTTC. This codes for CASSRGEGTDPYNEQFF.

The chain carries TRBV7-2 and TRBJ1-5, with a weak D call TRBD1 (5 bases). The V end was cut by 0 bases, the J end by 9 bases, with 12 bases between. From germline, CDR1 is SGHTA and CDR2 FQGNSA. This CDR3 is built from 14 residues. The CDR3 DNA follows: TGTGCCAGCAGCTTAGCGCTAGGGGAACGGCCCCAGCATTTT. It translates to CASSLALGERPQHF.

The chain employs TRBV27 and TRBJ2-1, with 9 positions matching TRBD2. The CDR3 loop spans 14 amino acids. With V trimmed by 7 bases and J by 9 bases, 10 bases remained unmatched. Germline V gene sequence: CDR1 MNHEY, CDR2 SMNVEV (reference sequence). CDR3 sequence reads: CASTEISGSGEQFF. CDR3 DNA: TGTGCCAGCACAGAAATTAGCGGGAGCGGTGAGCAGTTCTTC.

This chain joins TRBV6-2 or TRBV6-3 and TRBJ2-3; D might be TRBD1 (5 bases). Germline CDR1 is MNHEY and CDR2 is SVGEGT. This CDR3 region has 17 residues. Trimming cost V 0 bases and J 1 base, with 14 bases left between them. This CDR3 reads CASSYSSGHPGTDTQYF. Written as DNA, the CDR3 is TGTGCCAGCAGTTACTCGAGTGGACACCCGGGCACAGATACGCAGTATTTT.

The gene calls are TRBV14 and TRBJ1-2; no firm D call. The CDR3 loop spans 13 amino acids. Germline-derived CDR1 and CDR2 are SGHDN and FVKESK. Deletions cut 1 base from V and 3 bases from J, with 6 bases between. The CDR3 protein is CASSQVSDYGYTF. The CDR3 DNA is TGTGCCAGCAGCCAAGTCTCAGACTATGGCTACACCTTC.

This chain connects TRBV7-2 to TRBJ2-5, with 12 nucleotides matching TRBD2. This CDR3 comprises 15 residues. V dropped 5 bases and J dropped 5; count of bases not matched to a gene: 6. Germline V gene lookup returns CDR1 SGHTA and CDR2 FQGNSA. CDR3 coding DNA: TGTGCCAGCAGCGGTACTAGCGGGGGGTGGGAGACCCAGTACTTC. It translates to CASSGTSGGWETQYF.